The rows below give T cell receptor beta chains drawn from one sample of a study of cytomegalovirus exposure and HLA in healthy donors. Only in-frame clones appear in the TCRdb table, and some are missing; sequencing was by immunoSEQ multiplex PCR. The sample has under 150,000 clones; under 85% are singletons. The sequenced material came from PBMCs. All receptors derive from a woman between 45 and 65 years old in good health and CMV-seropositive. The CDR3 runs from the conserved cysteine through the conserved F or W. A D gene is named only where the DNA matches it firmly.

V	length	D	J	CDR3
TRBV4-1	17	TRBD2	TRBJ2-5	CASSQVKRTSGSETQYF
TRBV6-1	15	TRBD1	TRBJ1-2	CASSERETGPYGYTF
TRBV7-2	14	.	TRBJ2-2	CASSRQTYTGELFF
TRBV4-1	16	TRBD1	TRBJ2-3	CASSQVAQGASDTQYF
TRBV5-1	15	TRBD1	TRBJ1-2	CASSIGTGGNSGYTF
TRBV30	13	TRBD1	TRBJ1-2	CARDRRSNYGYTF
TRBV4-3	15	.	TRBJ1-2	CASSPRGAGTNGYTF
TRBV5-1	13	.	TRBJ1-1	CASSSRLNTEAFF
TRBV30	13	.	TRBJ2-5	CAWSTTGRETQYF
TRBV7-6	15	TRBD2	TRBJ2-7	CASSRGLAGGYEQYF
TRBV11-3	17	.	TRBJ2-2	CASSPPFWTLNTGELFF
TRBV5-1	18	.	TRBJ2-5	CASSLGGRARAGKETQYF
TRBV4-3	13	.	TRBJ2-1	CASSQVADNEQFF
TRBV27	17	TRBD1	TRBJ1-1	CASSYKGQDRLNTEAFF
TRBV27	16	TRBD1	TRBJ1-3	CASSLFLQGAGNTIYF
TRBV19	14	TRBD1	TRBJ1-1	CASSATGTGAEAFF